This T cell receptor beta chain was sequenced in a study of cytomegalovirus exposure and HLA in healthy donors listed by TCRdb under 2017. Study-level background: An earlier analysis of several hundred of the donors reported approximately 270 Gb of sequence data and roughly 100 million unique TCR beta sequences from 150 million to 200 million T cells. An early release that covered roughly 600 HLA-typed donors contained about 300 gigabases of sequencing data and tens of millions of unique TCR sequences. Of the approximately 370 genotyped donors, roughly 76% were placed in the genetic ancestry cluster associated with self-reported Caucasian donors. The study was designed to test whether signatures of past pathogen exposure could be identified by cataloging public T cell receptors. The study profiled the T cell repertoires of under 850 subjects by immunosequencing and related them to cytomegalovirus serostatus. Besides the first cohort of roughly 660 subjects, a separate validation cohort made up of over 95 different subjects was used. To predict cytomegalovirus infection status, the study combined high-throughput TCR immunosequencing, statistical association of individual TCRs with disease status, and machine learning. To study patterns of TCR occurrence, a later analysis re-analyzed previously published TCR beta repertoires from around 670 donors and added high-resolution HLA genotyping. Rather than drawing on any new phenotypic data, the later analysis identified candidate immune exposures from TCR beta sequences and the way those sequences occurred across donors. To decide whether each TCR beta V gene segment behaved as functional or pseudogenic, an earlier analysis of several hundred of the donors relied on high-throughput TCR beta sequencing. Alongside the repertoire data, information on donor age, sex, ethnicity and CMV serostatus was compiled. In a later genetic analysis, genome-wide SNP genotypes for 398 of the 666 donors were used, and that subset was treated as a discovery cohort. Every repertoire in the discovery cohort had been generated on one and the same sequencing platform. HLA typing included class I and class II loci at four-digit resolution. The number of typed donors differed by locus: about 629-630 for A, B, C, DRB1 and DQB1; approximately 540 for DQA1; 606 for DPA1; and 400 to 480 for DPB1. Because of strong linkage in the cohort, roughly five DR-DQ haplotypes were treated as single units for association and clustering. Among 300 to 450 genotyped donors of the cohort, an average of 235,054 unique TCR beta nucleotide sequences were sequenced per donor, roughly 20% of them non-productive. Study-level results and caveats: In a later genetic analysis, fewer N-insertions in productive TCRs were reported among donors in an Asian-associated ancestry cluster than the roughly 640-donor mean. The presence/absence analyses assumed that sequencing depth was roughly uniform across donors, and that assumption may not be true. CMV serostatus was the only immune exposure information available for the cohort. The sequencing pipeline was judged likely to have produced a cluster of highly shared sequence variants as a technical artifact. V-gene and J-gene trimming of TCR beta chains was associated with a missense DCLRE1C variant in a later genetic analysis, and the association was replicated in an independent cohort. Because HLA typing was unavailable for some donors at each locus, only the typed subset was used in association tests. This cohort had only TCR beta chains sequenced, and the lack of alpha or paired-chain data limited which features could be detected. The study listed approximately 150 TCR beta chains as associated with cytomegalovirus. The classifier was reported to diagnose cytomegalovirus status with high specificity and sensitivity in both the original cohort and the validation cohort. In a later analysis, around 15,000 TCR beta sequences were associated with specific HLA alleles at a false discovery rate of 0.05. A further reported finding was that TCR beta sequences accurately predicted the HLA-A and HLA-B alleles for most subjects in the first cohort. Most CMV-associated TCR beta chains appeared to be HLA-restricted in a later analysis, and the HLA associations seemed to be driven largely by CMV exposure. When HLA alleles, especially DR and DQ, strongly co-occurred, TCR associations were difficult to assign to individual alleles. Because counts were too low, around 17 rarely observed V segments, including chromosome 9 orphons, were left out of the earlier analysis of approximately 580 of the donors. The authors suggested that the approach could potentially be extended to other disease states and immunological phenotypes. Broadly in line with IMGT annotations, most TCR beta V segments showed up in productive rearrangements about 90% or about 30% of the time in an earlier analysis of approximately 600 of the donors. Linkage disequilibrium might explain the correlated functional status among segregating V segments, but an unknown experimental factor could not be ruled out. In a later analysis, TCR association rates were found to vary across HLA loci, with the most associated TCRs seen for DRB1 alleles and the fewest for HLA-C alleles. In vitro tests confirmed that a few of the cytomegalovirus-associated TCR beta chains recognize cytomegalovirus antigens. Some IMGT-functional V segments, including TRBV6-2 and TRBV6-3, could not be distinguished by the 87-base-pair reads and were therefore excluded. Compared with equally common non-associated chains, HLA-associated TCR beta chains in a later analysis were more clonally expanded and had lower generation probabilities. Several of the top co-occurrence clusters appeared to be linked to parvovirus B19, influenza, CMV and Epstein-Barr virus, according to a later analysis. Across donors, most TCR sequences were observed very rarely, whereas some public TCRs were present in many individuals.

The CDR3 goes from the cysteine to the phenylalanine over 14 residues. Of the read, only the CDR3 DNA is kept; its 42 bases are in frame from base 1. CDR1 and CDR2 were assigned from the germline V gene as SGHRS and YFSETQ. The cohort was made up of roughly 670 healthy bone marrow donors. Cohort members were all nominally healthy when sampled, although unrecorded immune exposures were likely present. The donor tested CMV seropositive and was one of the 289 seropositive cohort members. A peripheral blood sample was provided by each donor, and peripheral blood mononuclear cells were used for TCR beta sequencing. Genomic DNA extraction from the blood cell samples was performed with the Qiagen DNeasy Blood Extraction Kit. As concerns this clone: There is no known antigen for this receptor. A junction end diverges from the germline sequence, so it may reflect a read error.

The method behind the library was the immunoSEQ multiplex PCR assay. A mixture of 60 forward primers for TCR Vbeta segments and 13 reverse primers for TCR Jbeta segments was used in the multiplex PCR. A multiplex PCR assay on genomic DNA amplified the CDR3 region of rearranged TCR beta genes. Amplified TCR beta libraries were sequenced as 87-base-pair reads on the Illumina HiSeq System. Regarding the original processing steps: A later analysis tallied 70 million to 100 million unique TCR beta chains across the 700 or so repertoires, and approximately 12 million of those chains were shared by two or more donors. Raw reads were error-corrected and collapsed into unique sequences by a nearest-neighbor algorithm in which closely related sequences were merged to remove PCR and sequencing errors. CDR3 sequences were aligned to IMGT reference sequences to assign V, D and J gene segments. Each retained sequence needed at least a six-nucleotide match to both a V gene segment and a J gene segment. Rearrangements were called productive when the CDR3 lacked stop codons and stayed in frame with V and J; all others were non-productive. Following IMGT convention, CDR3 was defined as the stretch from the second conserved V-encoded cysteine up to the conserved J-encoded phenylalanine. Sequences without an unambiguous match to a single V gene segment were excluded from the earlier analysis of over 500 of the donors. In an earlier analysis of around 590 of the donors, a V segment was called functional when productive rearrangements were above 56.7%, and segregating when the standard deviation between donors exceeded 5%. To diagnose cytomegalovirus status from the catalog of TCR beta chain sequences, a statistical classification framework was built. In a later analysis, V and J genes were assigned by comparing TCR nucleotide sequences against IMGT/GENE-DB human TR gene sequences. A later analysis assigned CDR3 sequences and most-parsimonious VDJ recombination scenarios with the TCRdist pipeline. A later analysis defined each TCR beta chain by its CDR3 amino acid sequence plus V-gene family, and excluded reads lacking a unique V-gene family. To address suspected cross-contamination and a sequencing artifact, a later analysis removed several hundred highly shared, low-generation-probability nucleotide sequences. For each public chain, a later analysis derived a clonal expansion index from normalized ranks of inferred template counts within each repertoire. Generation probabilities in a later analysis came from a VDJ recombination model fitted to out-of-frame rearrangements, and those results were checked against IGoR. In a later analysis, TCR-TCR, TCR-HLA and TCR-CMV co-occurrence was scored with hypergeometric tests, and a repertoire-size bias correction was applied to TCR pairs. False discovery rates were estimated in a later analysis by permuting HLA or CMV assignments 20 times. In a later analysis, co-occurring TCRs were grouped using DBSCAN, and TCRdist sequence similarity was added for clustering within HLA-allele-positive subsets. For co-occurrence clustering, repertoires with fewer than 30,000 or more than 120,000 public chains were excluded, along with five repertoires with anomalous nucleotide sharing. This is the immuneACCESS table as TCRdb keeps it, with only in-frame sequences that have V and J called. A part of the clones is gone; compared with another copy, unresolved V genes explain less than half, and the rest is unexplained. That table is the source of V, J and clone size, and D and trimming were worked out from the DNA. Recorded for this sample are 150,000 to 200,000 clones; under 80% of them occurred a single time. The leading ten clones occupy 13% of the sample.

The TCR was taken from a woman aged 45-59 years in good health and CMV-seropositive. What was sequenced was PBMCs. The sequence joins TRBV5-1 to TRBJ2-5; matching of 5 bases hints at TRBD1 as the D gene. The nucleotide sequence reads TGCGCCAGCAGCTCCCTGACAGTTCAAGGGACCCAGTACTTC. Its protein product is CASSSLTVQGTQYF.